This TCR beta chain emerged from a study of T-cell memory formation after mild COVID-19. Study overall: TCR clusters were mostly confined to one donor each. Overall study results and limits: Day 15 to 85 contracting clones showed balanced CD4/CD8; later expanders leaned CD4+.

TCRdb processed the 5' RACE reads anew with MiXCR; each CDR3 protein has one entry. The table shows 200,000 to 300,000 distinct CDR3 sequences, with approximately 15% occurring only once. This clonotype was observed at least ten times. Its antigen is undetermined. The CDR3 spans 12 residues. V lost 5 bases and J 6 bases, leaving 9 bases between the germline ends. The sequencing input was PBMCs or a T cell subset sorted from them (not recorded which). The sequence was collected from a man aged 18 to 35 who had mild COVID-19 (a few samples of this study predate the infection). Cell type and time point are not known. The chain couples TRBV12-3 or TRBV12-4 to TRBJ2-3, with D possibly matching TRBD2 (6 bases). CDR3 loop: CASSAGRDTQYF. CDR3 nucleotides: TGTGCCAGCAGTGCAGGGAGGGATACGCAGTATTTT.